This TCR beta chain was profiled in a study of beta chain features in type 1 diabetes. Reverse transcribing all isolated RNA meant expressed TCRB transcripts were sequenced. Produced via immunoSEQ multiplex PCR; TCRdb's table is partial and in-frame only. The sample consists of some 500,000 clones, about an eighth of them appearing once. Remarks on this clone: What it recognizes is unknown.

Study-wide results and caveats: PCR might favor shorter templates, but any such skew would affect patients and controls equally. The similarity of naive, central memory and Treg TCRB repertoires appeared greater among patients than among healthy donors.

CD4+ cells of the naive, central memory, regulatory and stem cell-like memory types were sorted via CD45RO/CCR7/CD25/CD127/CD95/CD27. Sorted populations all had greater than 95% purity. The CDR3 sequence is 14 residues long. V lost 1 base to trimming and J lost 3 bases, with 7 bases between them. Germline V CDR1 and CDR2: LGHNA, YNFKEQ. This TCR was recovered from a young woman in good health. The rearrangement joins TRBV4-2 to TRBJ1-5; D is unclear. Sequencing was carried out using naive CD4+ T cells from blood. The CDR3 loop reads CASSQGVTNQPQHF. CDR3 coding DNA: TGTGCCAGCAGCCAAGGGGTCACCAATCAGCCCCAGCATTTT.